This T cell receptor beta chain came from a study of blood T cell repertoires in COVID-19. Study information: T cells, B-cell-depleted T cells, or PBMCs provided the cDNA or gDNA that served as material.

V shed 7 bases and J shed 4 bases, with 13 bases lying between them. This CDR3 contains 13 residues. The V gene's germline CDR1 is LNHDA and CDR2 SQIVND (reference sequence). The authors' processing: Estimated nucleated cell counts came from reference gene primer amplification. Some clones are missing from TCRdb's copy, which holds only in-frame ones; the method was immunoSEQ multiplex PCR. Clonal size and the V and J genes are those of that table, whereas D and trimming came from the DNA. The data show about 55,000 clones, 90% seen once. The receptor was derived from a human donor with active COVID-19. The donor label of this sample is uncertain. The sequenced sample consisted of peripheral blood. This chain uses TRBV19 with TRBJ1-1; D unclear. The CDR3 region is CASKPGSSTEAFF. The CDR3, as DNA: TGTGCCAGTAAGCCAGGCTCAAGCACTGAAGCTTTCTTT.